Each of the 21 T cell receptor beta chains below was sequenced from the same sample in a study of blood T cell repertoires in COVID-19. Sequencing used immunoSEQ multiplex PCR; TCRdb keeps in-frame clones, though not all of them. The sample carries about 360,000 clones, 81% recorded once. The material sequenced was peripheral blood. The receptor set was obtained from a human donor with acute or convalescent COVID-19. The donor label of this sample is uncertain.

This clone was observed once. V and J are TRBV30 and TRBJ2-1, with TRBD2 matching 9 bases. The length of the CDR3 is 18 residues. Germline CDR1 is GTSNPN and CDR2 is SVGIG (reference sequence). The J segment lost 4 bases and the V segment lost 0 bases, leaving 13 bases of the junction unmatched. CDR3 sequence reads: CAWSVLSPASGVYNEQFF. CDR3 in DNA: TGTGCCTGGAGTGTCCTAAGTCCTGCTAGCGGGGTTTACAATGAGCAGTTCTTC.

The V and J genes are TRBV18 and TRBJ1-1; possibly TRBD1 for D (6 bases). Trimming stripped 0 bases from V and 6 bases from J, with 23 bases between. This CDR3 contains 18 residues. Germline values: CDR1 KGHSH, CDR2 LQKENI. The CDR3 spells CASSPPATPPGVGAEAFF. The CDR3, as DNA: TGTGCCAGCTCACCACCAGCTACACCCCCAGGGGTTGGCGCTGAAGCTTTCTTT.

This clone was seen just once. In DNA form, the CDR3 reads TGTGCCAGCATCCAACGGGGCCTGGGGGCGGGGGAGCTGTTTTTT. The encoded protein is CASIQRGLGAGELFF. V usage is TRBV28 and J usage is TRBJ2-2; D may be TRBD1 (6 bases). Per germline, CDR1 MDHEN and CDR2 SYDVKM. V dropped 7 bases and J dropped 8 bases, with 20 bases sitting between them. This CDR3 spans 15 amino acids.

This chain connects TRBV2 to TRBJ1-1, with D possibly matching TRBD1 (6 bases). The length of the CDR3 is 15 residues. Germline CDR1 reads SNHLY; CDR2 reads FYNNEI. V shed 5 bases and J shed 1 base, with 14 bases lying between them. The CDR3 nucleotides read TGTGCCAGCAGTACGGAACAGGGATCGAACACTGAAGCTTTCTTT. Translated: CASSTEQGSNTEAFF.

Concerning this clone itself: Mismatch with germline at one junction end may stem from a read error. This chain joins TRBV29-1 and TRBJ1-2; 9 nucleotides match TRBD1. The CDR3 contains 15 residues. The germline gives CDR1 SQVTM, CDR2 ANQGSEA. CDR3 nucleotide sequence: TGCAGCGTTGAACAACCCTCCGGGACAGGGTACTGGCCGCTCTTC. This translates into CSVEQPSGTGYWPLF.

This clone showed up just once. The CDR3 region is CASIDNGVGYTF. The CDR3 coding sequence is TGCGCCAGCATTGACAACGGAGTAGGCTACACCTTC. This chain links TRBV10-2 with TRBJ1-2, with D uncertain. V lost 7 bases and J 8 bases, leaving 14 bases between the germline ends. The CDR3 runs 12 residues. CDR1 WSHSY and CDR2 SAAADI come from the germline V gene.

The genes are TRBV6-5 and TRBJ2-6; 8 bases fit TRBD1. J lost 7 bases, V lost 10 bases, and 12 bases had no gene match. CDR1 and CDR2 from the germline V gene are MNHEY and SVGAGI. The CDR3 is made up of 15 amino acids. Here the CDR3 reads CATQTGDVKANVLTF. The CDR3 DNA sequence: TGTGCCACACAGACAGGGGATGTGAAAGCCAACGTCCTGACTTTC.

CDR3 protein: CASSRGGGTHGYTF. The CDR3 DNA is TGTGCCAGCAGCCGTGGTGGAGGCACCCATGGCTACACCTTC. V is TRBV3-1 (or the pseudogene TRBV3-2) and J is TRBJ1-2; D unclear. The V gene lost 4 bases and the J gene lost 6 bases, with 15 bases spanning the gap. This CDR3 has 14 amino acids. In germline, CDR1 is LGHDT, CDR2 YNNKEL (reference sequence).

About this clone: The same CDR3 can be traced to other DNA sequences in this sample. This sequence joins TRBV5-6 and TRBJ2-1; D is unresolved. CDR1 is SGHDT, CDR2 YYEEEE, per germline. The V end was cut by 1 base, the J end by 0 bases, with 11 bases between. The CDR3 totals 16 residues. CDR3 DNA sequence: TGTGCCAGCAGCTTGTCACCTAGGAGCTCCTACAATGAGCAGTTCTTC. It yields the protein CASSLSPRSSYNEQFF.

CDR3 protein: CASSRMTGGTEAFF. DNA for the CDR3: TGCGCCAGCAGCCGGATGACAGGGGGTACTGAAGCTTTCTTT. The genes are TRBV4-1 and TRBJ1-1; 9 nucleotides line up with TRBD1. CDR3 length: 14 amino acids. Germline V lookup: CDR1 MGHRA, CDR2 YSYEKL. Trimming at V came to 4 bases and at J to 5 bases, leaving 5 bases not matched to a gene.

Note on this clone: The identical CDR3 is also encoded by other nucleotide sequences in the sample. The chain carries TRBV5-1 and TRBJ1-1, with no clear D. Trimming removed 0 bases at V and 1 base at J, with 7 bases between. The CDR3 length is 14 residues. Germline V gene data show CDR1 as SGHRS and CDR2 as YFSETQ. The CDR3: CASSLGRENTEAFF. The CDR3 DNA reads as TGCGCCAGCAGCTTGGGGAGGGAGAACACTGAAGCTTTCTTT.

J is TRBJ2-1 and V is TRBV29-1; 7 nucleotides match TRBD1. Germline trimming cut 3 bases from V and 4 bases from J; bases unmatched to any gene: 3. CDR1 SQVTM and CDR2 ANQGSEA come from the germline V gene. The CDR3 extends over 13 amino acids. The CDR3 coding sequence is TGCAGCGTTGACCCGGACAGGTACAATGAGCAGTTCTTC. It codes for CSVDPDRYNEQFF.

This chain joins TRBV30 and TRBJ2-2, with a possible D match to TRBD1 (6 bases). Trimming took 3 bases from V and 7 from J, leaving 9 bases between them. Germline CDR1 and CDR2: GTSNPN and SVGIG (reference sequence). CDR3 length equals 12 residues. CDR3 protein: CAWSRGSGELFF. The CDR3 coding sequence is TGTGCCTGGAGCAGGGGAAGCGGGGAGCTGTTTTTT.

This rearrangement joins TRBV18 to TRBJ2-1; possible D gene TRBD1, 5 bases. There are 15 residues in the CDR3. The germline V gene has CDR1 KGHSH and CDR2 LQKENI. The ends were cut back, 4 bases at V and 5 bases at J, with 15 bases in the middle. CDR3 DNA: TGTGCCAGCTCACTCCTGGGCAGGGCTAACAATGAGCAGTTCTTC. It specifies CASSLLGRANNEQFF.

V is TRBV12-3 or TRBV12-4 and J is TRBJ1-5, with 8 bases aligning to TRBD1. The length of the CDR3 is 13 residues. The ends lost 3 bases at V and 5 bases at J; junction bases unmatched: 0. CDR3 amino acids: CASSLGQDQPQHF. DNA for the CDR3: TGTGCCAGCAGTTTGGGACAGGATCAGCCCCAGCATTTT.

For the CDR3, the DNA is TGTGCCAGCAGCTTCGGCGGCTATAATTCACCCCTCCACTTT. Amino acid sequence: CASSFGGYNSPLHF. The chain joins TRBV5-5 to TRBJ1-6; no reliable D call. Germline CDR1 reads SGHKS; CDR2 reads YYEKEE (reference sequence). Deletions cut 2 bases from V and 3 bases from J, with 6 bases between. This CDR3 has 14 residues. Supplemented by reference TRBV5-5 and TRBJ1-6, the full variable domain reads DAGVTQSPTHLIKTRGQQVTLRCSPISGHKSVSWYQQVLGQGPQFIFQYYEKEERGRGNFPDRFSARQFPNYSSELNVNALLLGDSALYLCASSFGGYNSPLHFGNGTRLTVT.

The genes are TRBV6-2 or TRBV6-3 and TRBJ1-5; no definite D call. The V gene lost 1 base and the J gene lost 3 bases, with 19 bases spanning the gap. The CDR3 length is 18 residues. The germline gives CDR1 MNHEY, CDR2 SVGEGT. The CDR3, as DNA: TGTGCCAGCAGTTACTTCTTGTGGTTGCGGGATTCCAATCAGCCCCAGCATTTT. It yields the protein CASSYFLWLRDSNQPQHF.

CDR3 DNA sequence: TGTGCCAGCAGCGCCACACAAGACTCATCCGAGCAGTACTTC. Protein sequence: CASSATQDSSEQYF. The genes are TRBV5-8 and TRBJ2-7; D is uncertain. Germline values: CDR1 SGHTS, CDR2 YDEGEE. CDR3 size: 14 residues. Deletions cut 4 bases from V and 6 bases from J, with 17 bases between.

The V call is TRBV11-2, the J call TRBJ2-7; D is possibly TRBD1 (6 bases). CDR3 length: 14 amino acids. CDR1 is SGHAT and CDR2 is FQNNGV in the germline V gene. V was pared by 4 bases and J by 3 bases, with 13 bases between. CDR3 residues: CASSSTVGGYEQYF. The CDR3 nucleotides are TGTGCCAGCAGCTCGACAGTAGGGGGCTACGAGCAGTACTTC.

The genes are TRBV28 and TRBJ1-2; 9 nucleotides agree with TRBD1. Germline-derived CDR1 and CDR2 are MDHEN and SYDVKM. Trimming took 6 bases from V and 3 from J; bases not matched to a gene: 8. This CDR3 has 15 amino acids. CDR3 coding DNA: TGTGCCAGCAGCCTACCGGGACAGGGTGACTATGGCTACACCTTC. Protein product: CASSLPGQGDYGYTF.

The J gene is TRBJ2-7, the V gene TRBV6-5, with 10 bases that match TRBD1. The ends lost 4 bases at V and 7 bases at J; junction bases unmatched: 10. Germline V gene sequence: CDR1 MNHEY, CDR2 SVGAGI. This CDR3 has 15 amino acids. In DNA form, the CDR3 reads TGTGCCAGCAGTTCTCCGGGACAGGGGCGTTGGGAGCAGTACTTC. Its translation: CASSSPGQGRWEQYF.